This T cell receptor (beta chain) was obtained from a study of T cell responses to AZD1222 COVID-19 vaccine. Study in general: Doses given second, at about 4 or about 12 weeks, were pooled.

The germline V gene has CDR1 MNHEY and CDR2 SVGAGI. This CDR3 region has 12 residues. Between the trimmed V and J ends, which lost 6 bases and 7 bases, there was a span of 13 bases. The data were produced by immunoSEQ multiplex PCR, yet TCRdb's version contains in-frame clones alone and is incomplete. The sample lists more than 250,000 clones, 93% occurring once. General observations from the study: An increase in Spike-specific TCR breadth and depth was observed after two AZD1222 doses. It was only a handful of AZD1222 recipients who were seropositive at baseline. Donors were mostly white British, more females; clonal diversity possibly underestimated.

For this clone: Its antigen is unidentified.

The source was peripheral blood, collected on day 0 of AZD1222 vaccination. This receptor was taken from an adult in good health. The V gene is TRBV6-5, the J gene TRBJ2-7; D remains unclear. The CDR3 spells CASSGPIGEQYF. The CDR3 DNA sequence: TGTGCCAGCAGCGGCCCGATAGGGGAGCAGTACTTC.